This T cell receptor (beta chain) was observed in a study of shared clonotypes between healthy human individuals. Overall study context: Per-donor plates numbered three CD4 naive, three CD4 memory, two CD8 naive and one CD8 memory.

Germline V gene lookup returns CDR1 MDHEN and CDR2 SYDVKM. V was shortened by 5 bases and J by 1 base, with 12 bases between the two germline ends. There are 14 residues in the CDR3. In the CD4+ fraction, cells were divided into CD45RA+ naive and CD45RA-negative memory subsets. Per sorted-subset replicate PCR, input was approximately 180 ng DNA, representing 30,000 or so T cell genomes. The method was immunoSEQ multiplex PCR; TCRdb's version includes in-frame clones alone and lacks a portion of them. The table records 2 million to 2.5 million clones, 90% to 96% of them present only once. The rearrangement links TRBV28 to TRBJ2-7; D may be TRBD2 (6 bases). This TCR was sampled from a man aged 18 to 29 in good health. Specimen: naive CD4+ T cells sorted from blood. Indicated subset: CD45RA+ positively selected. The CDR3 DNA is TGTGCCAGCAGTGGGACTGGCCAGTCCTACGAGCAGTACTTC. This codes for CASSGTGQSYEQYF.